This T cell receptor beta chain was observed in a study of blood T cell repertoires in COVID-19. V was clipped by 3 bases and J by 4 bases; unmatched bases: 8. The CDR3 length is 15 residues. CDR1 is LGHDT and CDR2 is YNNKEL in the germline V gene (reference sequence). Clones were read by immunoSEQ multiplex PCR, and TCRdb kept only the in-frame ones, dropping some. The table has nearly 100,000 clones, almost 85% seen once; the top ten hold about 10%. V is TRBV3-1 (or the pseudogene TRBV3-2) and J is TRBJ2-5; 7 positions match TRBD1. This receptor was taken from a man between 65 and 80 years old with acute or convalescent COVID-19. Sequencing was done on a sample of peripheral blood. This chain's CDR3 is CASSQRTGVGETQYF. Here the CDR3 DNA reads TGTGCCAGCAGCCAGCGAACAGGGGTGGGAGAGACCCAGTACTTC.